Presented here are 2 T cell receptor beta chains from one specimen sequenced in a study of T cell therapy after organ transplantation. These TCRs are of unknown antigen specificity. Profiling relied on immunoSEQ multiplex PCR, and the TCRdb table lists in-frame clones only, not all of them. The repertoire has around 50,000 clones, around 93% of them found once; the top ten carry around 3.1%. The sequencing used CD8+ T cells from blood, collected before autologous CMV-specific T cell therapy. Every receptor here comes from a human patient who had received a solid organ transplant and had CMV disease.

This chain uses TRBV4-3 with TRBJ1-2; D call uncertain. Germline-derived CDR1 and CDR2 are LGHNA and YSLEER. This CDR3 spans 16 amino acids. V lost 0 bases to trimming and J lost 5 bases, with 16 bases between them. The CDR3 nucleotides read TGCGCCAGCAGCCAAGATTGGGCGGATAAATCGTATGGCTACACCTTC. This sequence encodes CASSQDWADKSYGYTF.

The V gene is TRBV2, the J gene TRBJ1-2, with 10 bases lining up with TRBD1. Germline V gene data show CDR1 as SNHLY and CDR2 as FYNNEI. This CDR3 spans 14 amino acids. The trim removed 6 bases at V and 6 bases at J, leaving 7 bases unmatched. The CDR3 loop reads CASRGTGEANGYTF. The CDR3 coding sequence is TGTGCCAGCAGGGGGACAGGGGAAGCGAATGGCTACACCTTC.